These 5 T cell receptor beta chains share one sample of origin, sequenced in a study of T cell repertoires in aging, cancer and after chemotherapy. A mixed TRB-A/B primer pool amplified rearranged TRB by multiplex touch-down PCR. TCRdb independently ran MiXCR on the multiplex PCR reads; one entry per CDR3 protein. The sample gives about 5,000 distinct CDR3 sequences, 23% of which show up once; 4.4% is in the top ten. Amplification of TCR beta used genomic DNA extracted from peripheral blood. What was sequenced was blood. The receptors here all came from a human donor with a blood cancer.

By its share, this clonotype is medium-sized. The V and J genes are TRBV6-5 and TRBJ2-7; 8 bases map to TRBD1. J lost 4 bases, V lost 6 bases, and 5 bases had no gene match. Looked up from germline, CDR1 is MNHEY and CDR2 is SVGAGI. The CDR3 runs 13 residues. CDR3 DNA sequence: TGTGCCAGCAGCAAAGACAGGGGTTACGAGCAGTACTTC. Translation gives CASSKDRGYEQYF.

This clonotype is labeled medium-sized. The chain combines TRBV6-1 with TRBJ1-2; possibly TRBD1 for D (6 bases). CDR3 size: 16 residues. Germline lookup yields CDR1 MNHNS and CDR2 SASEGT. V gave up 2 bases and J gave up 0 bases, with 13 bases separating them. This chain's CDR3 is CASSEMGDIPNYGYTF. For the CDR3, the DNA is TGTGCCAGCAGTGAAATGGGGGACATTCCTAACTATGGCTACACCTTC.

This clonotype is medium-sized (0.01 to 0.1%) by share. The genes are TRBV7-6 and TRBJ1-6; TRBD1 is a possible D gene (5 bases). V lost 4 bases to trimming and J lost 7 bases, with 11 bases between them. The germline gives CDR1 SGHVS, CDR2 FNYEAQ. CDR3 length: 14 amino acids. As DNA, the CDR3 is TGTGCCAGCAGCTCTCGACAGACAAATTCACCCCTCCACTTT. Residues: CASSSRQTNSPLHF. The full variable domain, rest sourced from reference TRBV7-6 and TRBJ1-6, is GAGVSQSPRYKVTKRGQDVALRCDPISGHVSLYWYRQALGQGPEFLTYFNYEAQQDKSGLPNDRFSAERPEGSISTLTIQRTEQRDSAMYRCASSSRQTNSPLHFGNGTRLTVT.

This clonotype counts as medium-sized (0.01 to 0.1%). The gene calls are TRBV11-3 and TRBJ2-5, with 7 bases identical to TRBD2. CDR3 size: 15 residues. The trim removed 1 base at V and 4 bases at J, leaving 6 bases unmatched. Germline lookup yields CDR1 SGHNT and CDR2 YENEEA. DNA of the CDR3: TGTGCCAGCAGCTTAGGACTAGCCGGGGGAGAGACCCAGTACTTC. This gives the protein CASSLGLAGGETQYF.

This clonotype is deemed medium-sized (0.01 to 0.1%). The rearrangement uses TRBV6-5 and TRBJ1-3; D gene unclear. The CDR3 consists of 15 residues. CDR1 and CDR2 from the germline V gene are MNHEY and SVGAGI. The V and J ends lost 4 bases and 0 bases respectively, with 10 bases between them. The CDR3 region is CASSFRRLSGNTIYF. CDR3 in DNA: TGTGCCAGCAGTTTCAGACGGCTCTCTGGAAACACCATATATTTT.